Reported below is one T cell receptor (beta chain). A read error may produce the germline difference seen at one junction end. The authors ran a second PCR of 7 to 11 cycles using a sample-barcoded 5' primer and a J-beta primer mix. Each cDNA molecule was tagged by a template-switch adaptor that had 12 random nucleotides. TCRdb used MiXCR to reprocess the 5' RACE reads, holding one entry per CDR3 protein. The data contain 500,000 to 650,000 distinct CDR3 sequences, over 25% of them singletons. The entry originates in a study of blood T cells in healthy people across ages. CDR3 length equals 15 residues. The germline V gene has CDR1 SGHAT and CDR2 FQNNGV. The same sample was also used in a study of T cells of mothers and their children. That paper notes: With the M1S primer of the second PCR, sample barcodes and 2-4 random nucleotides were added. Related mother-child pairs shared marginally more repertoire than unrelated pairs, though not significantly. Not a single persistent microchimeric T cell clone was detected.

The receptor comes from a boy aged 2-9 years in good health. This sequence joins TRBV11-2 and TRBJ2-1; TRBD1 or TRBD2 may be the D gene (5 bases each). Sequenced: blood. The CDR3 DNA reads as TGTGCCGGCAGCTTTCGGTTCCAGGGACCCAATGAGCAGTTCTTC. This codes for CAGSFRFQGPNEQFF.